This T cell receptor beta chain originates from a study of beta chain features in type 1 diabetes. Study-level results: There was a moderate but significant shortening of TCRB CDR3s in all four CD4+ subsets of Type 1 diabetes patients.

Sequenced material consisted of expressed TCRB transcripts (all of the isolated RNA was reverse transcribed). Assay: immunoSEQ multiplex PCR; the TCRdb copy retains only in-frame clones and omits some. The table has some 200,000 clones, 9.5% to 13% seen once. Germline V gene sequence: CDR1 SGHNT, CDR2 YYREEE (reference sequence). V was pared by 5 bases and J by 5 bases, with 17 bases between. The CDR3 runs to 14 residues. CD45RO/CCR7/CD25/CD127/CD95/CD27 sorting isolated CD4+ naive, central memory, regulatory and stem cell-like memory cells. This clone occurred once. As yet, its antigen is unknown. The sequenced sample was central memory CD4+ T cells from blood. The origin of this receptor is a man aged 18-30 years in good health. The rearrangement uses TRBV5-4 and TRBJ2-7; TRBD1 might be the D (6 bases). The CDR3 region is CASRSDVGAHEQYF. In DNA, the CDR3 is TGTGCCAGCAGGTCGGACGTGGGGGCCCACGAGCAGTACTTC.